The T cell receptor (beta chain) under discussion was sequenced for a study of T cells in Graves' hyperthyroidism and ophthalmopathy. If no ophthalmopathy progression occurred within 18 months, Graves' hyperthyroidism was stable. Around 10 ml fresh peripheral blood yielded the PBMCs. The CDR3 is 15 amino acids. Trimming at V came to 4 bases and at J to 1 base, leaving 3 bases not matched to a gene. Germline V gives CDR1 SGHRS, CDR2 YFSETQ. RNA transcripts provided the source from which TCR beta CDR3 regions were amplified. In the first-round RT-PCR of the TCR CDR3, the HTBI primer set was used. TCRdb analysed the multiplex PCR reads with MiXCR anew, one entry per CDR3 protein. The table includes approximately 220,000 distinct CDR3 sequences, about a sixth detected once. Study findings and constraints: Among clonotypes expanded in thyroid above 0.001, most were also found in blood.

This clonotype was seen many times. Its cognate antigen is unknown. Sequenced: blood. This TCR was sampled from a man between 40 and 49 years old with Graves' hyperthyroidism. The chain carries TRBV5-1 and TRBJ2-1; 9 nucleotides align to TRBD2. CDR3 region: CASSPSGTSYNEQFF. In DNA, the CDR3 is TGCGCCAGCAGCCCTAGCGGGACATCCTACAATGAGCAGTTCTTC.